This TCR beta chain was captured by sequencing in a study of blood T cell repertoires in COVID-19. V lost 2 bases and J lost 4; bases outside the gene matches: 7. CDR1 SEHNR and CDR2 FQNEAQ come from the germline V gene (reference sequence). This CDR3 comprises 15 residues. The recovered donors of Cohort 3 showed two negative PCRs, clearance, or symptom resolution. Method: immunoSEQ multiplex PCR; TCRdb's copy keeps in-frame clones and lacks some. The sample consists of roughly 500,000 clones, around 85% of them appearing once. The specimen was PBMCs or T cells enriched from blood (not recorded which). The V gene is TRBV7-9, the J gene TRBJ2-7; TRBD1 matches 8 bases. This TCR derives from a woman aged 55-69 years who had recovered from COVID-19. CDR3 DNA sequence: TGTGCCAGCAGCTTACTCGGGACAGGTGGATACGAGCAGTACTTC. Encoded protein: CASSLLGTGGYEQYF.